This TCR beta chain is from a study of T cell repertoires in aging, cancer and after chemotherapy. Study-level information: Patients with glioblastoma brain tumors were sampled before and after temozolomide-based therapy. Around 10 million TCR reads were in the whole dataset.

Germline V CDR1 and CDR2: KGHSH, LQKENI. Trimming removed 4 bases from V and 5 bases from J; junction bases left unmatched: 4. The CDR3 runs to 13 residues. In its sample, this clonotype was seen a few times. Its antigen is undetermined. Findings of the study overall: Compared with age-matched healthy donors, untreated hematological or solid cancer patients showed higher blood TCR clonality.

The template was genomic DNA from peripheral blood, not RNA. A mixed TRB-A/B primer pool amplified rearranged TRB by multiplex touch-down PCR. TCRdb re-derived calls from the multiplex PCR reads in MiXCR, one entry per CDR3 protein. Of about 2,000 distinct CDR3 sequences listed, roughly 19% are singletons. The J gene is TRBJ1-1, the V gene TRBV18, with 7 positions matching TRBD1. The sequencing sample was made of blood. The clonotype comes from a human donor with a solid tumor. CDR3 protein: CASSQGAMTEAFF. Written as DNA, the CDR3 is TGTGCCAGCTCACAGGGGGCGATGACTGAAGCTTTCTTT. The variable domain in full, with the rest retrieved from reference TRBV18 and TRBJ1-1, is NAGVMQNPRHLVRRRGQEARLRCSPMKGHSHVYWYRQLPEEGLKFMVYLQKENIIDESGMPKERFSAEFPKEGPSILRIQQVVRGDSAAYFCASSQGAMTEAFFGQGTRLTVV.